The rows below give T cell receptor beta chains drawn from one sample of a study of blood T cell repertoires in COVID-19. Clones were sequenced by immunoSEQ multiplex PCR, and TCRdb holds only the in-frame ones, with some missing. The table shows about 140,000 clones, with roughly 85% occurring only once. Sequencing was carried out using PBMCs or T cells enriched from blood (not recorded which). The origin of the receptors is a woman aged 45-65 years who had recovered from COVID-19. CDR3s include the opening cysteine and the closing phenylalanine or tryptophan. The D gene is left open where the match is weak. Clone size is given for some rows only: seen once, a few or many times, or a class if the clone is expanded.

J gene: TRBJ1-2
V gene: TRBV2
clone size: -
D gene: -
CDR3 DNA: TGTGCCGGCCACGGACAGCTCGACTATGGCTACACCTTC
CDR3 protein: CAGHGQLDYGYTF

J gene: TRBJ2-3
V gene: TRBV3-1/TRBV3-2
clone size: -
D gene: TRBD1
CDR3 DNA: TGTGCCAGCAGCCTTAGACAGGGGAGCACAGATACGCAGTATTTT
CDR3 protein: CASSLRQGSTDTQYF

J gene: TRBJ2-7
V gene: TRBV5-1
clone size: -
D gene: TRBD1
CDR3 DNA: TGCGCCAGCAGCCCCCGTCGACAGGGAGCCTCCTACGAGCAGTACTTC
CDR3 protein: CASSPRRQGASYEQYF

J gene: TRBJ2-7
V gene: TRBV24-1
clone size: -
D gene: TRBD1
CDR3 DNA: TGTGCCACGGCCCGAGAAGGCAGGGGGCGGAGAAACGAGCAGTACTTC
CDR3 protein: CATAREGRGRRNEQYF

J gene: TRBJ1-2
V gene: TRBV9
clone size: -
D gene: TRBD1
CDR3 DNA: TGTGCCAGCAGCCAGCAGGGGGCTTATTATGGCTACACCTTC
CDR3 protein: CASSQQGAYYGYTF

J gene: TRBJ2-7
V gene: TRBV28
clone size: -
D gene: TRBD1
CDR3 DNA: TGTGCCAGCAGACCCCCCGGGACAGGGGCCTACGAGCAGTACTTC
CDR3 protein: CASRPPGTGAYEQYF

J gene: TRBJ1-3
V gene: TRBV6-1
clone size: -
D gene: -
CDR3 DNA: TGTGCCAGCAGTGAAATCAGGGGCCCTGGAAACACCATATATTTT
CDR3 protein: CASSEIRGPGNTIYF

J gene: TRBJ2-5
V gene: TRBV5-1
clone size: -
D gene: -
CDR3 DNA: TGCGCCAGCAGCTTGGGCGGGATACGACCCCAAGAGACCCAGTACTTC
CDR3 protein: CASSLGGIRPQETQYF

J gene: TRBJ2-3
V gene: TRBV21-1
clone size: -
D gene: -
CDR3 DNA: TGTGCCAGTCCAGCAGGGGGACTAGCGGGGGGCCTCTCCACAGATACGCAGTATTTT
CDR3 protein: CASPAGGLAGGLSTDTQYF

J gene: TRBJ1-5
V gene: TRBV12-3/TRBV12-4
clone size: once
D gene: -
CDR3 DNA: TGTGCCAGTTCCGGGAGTACCAATCAGCCCCAGCATTTT
CDR3 protein: CASSGSTNQPQHF

J gene: TRBJ2-3
V gene: TRBV4-2
clone size: few
D gene: TRBD2
CDR3 DNA: TGTGCCAGCAGCCAAACTACTAGCGGGAGTTTCTCAGATACGCAGTATTTT
CDR3 protein: CASSQTTSGSFSDTQYF

J gene: TRBJ1-1
V gene: TRBV30
clone size: once
D gene: TRBD1
CDR3 DNA: TGTGCCTGGAGAGGGACAGGGTTGAGCACTGAAGCTTTCTTT
CDR3 protein: CAWRGTGLSTEAFF

J gene: TRBJ2-1
V gene: TRBV18
clone size: few
D gene: TRBD2
CDR3 DNA: TGTGCCAGCTCACAGGAGACAGCGGGAGGGCCAGTGGGCGAGCAGTTCTTC
CDR3 protein: CASSQETAGGPVGEQFF

J gene: TRBJ1-3
V gene: TRBV27
clone size: few
D gene: -
CDR3 DNA: TGTGCCAGCAGTTTATCTATCAGCTCTGGAAACACCATATATTTT
CDR3 protein: CASSLSISSGNTIYF

J gene: TRBJ2-2
V gene: TRBV6-5
clone size: -
D gene: TRBD1
CDR3 DNA: TGTGCCATTCGGACAGGGGACACCGGGGAGCTGTTTTTT
CDR3 protein: CAIRTGDTGELFF

J gene: TRBJ2-3
V gene: TRBV24-1
clone size: -
D gene: TRBD1
CDR3 DNA: TGTGCCACCAGTGATCCGGGACAGGGGGCCACAGATACGCAGTATTTT
CDR3 protein: CATSDPGQGATDTQYF

J gene: TRBJ1-2
V gene: TRBV7-9
clone size: once
D gene: -
CDR3 DNA: TGTGCCAGCAGCTTAGTGATCGGGAGGAATGGCTACACCTTC
CDR3 protein: CASSLVIGRNGYTF

J gene: TRBJ1-3
V gene: TRBV7-9
clone size: -
D gene: -
CDR3 DNA: TGTGCCAGCAGCTCCATGAGCTCTGGAAACACCATATATTTT
CDR3 protein: CASSSMSSGNTIYF

J gene: TRBJ2-3
V gene: TRBV25-1
clone size: -
D gene: TRBD1
CDR3 DNA: TGTGCCAGCAGTGCCCTCTGGGACAGAGACACAGATACGCAGTATTTT
CDR3 protein: CASSALWDRDTDTQYF

J gene: TRBJ2-7
V gene: TRBV29-1
clone size: -
D gene: TRBD1
CDR3 DNA: TGCAGCGTGTCAGGGGGCTGGGACTACGAGCAGTACTTC
CDR3 protein: CSVSGGWDYEQYF

J gene: TRBJ2-3
V gene: TRBV7-9
clone size: -
D gene: -
CDR3 DNA: TGTGCCAGCAGCACTAGTCTCACTGCCGATACGCAGTATTTT
CDR3 protein: CASSTSLTADTQYF

J gene: TRBJ1-1
V gene: TRBV29-1
clone size: -
D gene: -
CDR3 DNA: TGCAGCGTCCGTCGGGGGGCACCTTACACTGAAGCTTTCTTT
CDR3 protein: CSVRRGAPYTEAFF

J gene: TRBJ1-5
V gene: TRBV4-1
clone size: -
D gene: -
CDR3 DNA: TGCGCCAGCAGCCAAGCAGACAGGCCGAATCAGCCCCAGCATTTT
CDR3 protein: CASSQADRPNQPQHF

J gene: TRBJ2-2
V gene: TRBV5-1
clone size: -
D gene: TRBD1
CDR3 DNA: TGCGCCAGCAGCCTACAGGGGGTGTTGACCGGGGAGCTGTTTTTT
CDR3 protein: CASSLQGVLTGELFF

J gene: TRBJ2-7
V gene: TRBV5-1
clone size: -
D gene: -
CDR3 DNA: TGCGCCAGCAGTTACGGCGGGACCTCCTTCTACGAGCAGTACTTC
CDR3 protein: CASSYGGTSFYEQYF

J gene: TRBJ2-2
V gene: TRBV7-9
clone size: -
D gene: -
CDR3 DNA: TGTGCCAGCAGCCTAGTTCAGGGCGCCGGGGAGCTGTTTTTT
CDR3 protein: CASSLVQGAGELFF

J gene: TRBJ2-7
V gene: TRBV24-1
clone size: -
D gene: TRBD1
CDR3 DNA: TGTGCCACCAGCCCGGGACAGGGGTCCCACGAGCAGTACTTC
CDR3 protein: CATSPGQGSHEQYF

J gene: TRBJ2-3
V gene: TRBV7-9
clone size: -
D gene: -
CDR3 DNA: TGTGCCAGCAGCCGTTCGAGCACAGATACGCAGTATTTT
CDR3 protein: CASSRSSTDTQYF

J gene: TRBJ1-4
V gene: TRBV7-9
clone size: -
D gene: -
CDR3 DNA: TGTGCCAGCAGCTTGGGTCTCCGGGTTAATGAAAAACTGTTTTTT
CDR3 protein: CASSLGLRVNEKLFF

J gene: TRBJ1-1
V gene: TRBV6-5
clone size: once
D gene: TRBD1
CDR3 DNA: TGTGCCAGCAGTTATTTGGGAACAGGGGACACTGAAGCTTTCTTT
CDR3 protein: CASSYLGTGDTEAFF